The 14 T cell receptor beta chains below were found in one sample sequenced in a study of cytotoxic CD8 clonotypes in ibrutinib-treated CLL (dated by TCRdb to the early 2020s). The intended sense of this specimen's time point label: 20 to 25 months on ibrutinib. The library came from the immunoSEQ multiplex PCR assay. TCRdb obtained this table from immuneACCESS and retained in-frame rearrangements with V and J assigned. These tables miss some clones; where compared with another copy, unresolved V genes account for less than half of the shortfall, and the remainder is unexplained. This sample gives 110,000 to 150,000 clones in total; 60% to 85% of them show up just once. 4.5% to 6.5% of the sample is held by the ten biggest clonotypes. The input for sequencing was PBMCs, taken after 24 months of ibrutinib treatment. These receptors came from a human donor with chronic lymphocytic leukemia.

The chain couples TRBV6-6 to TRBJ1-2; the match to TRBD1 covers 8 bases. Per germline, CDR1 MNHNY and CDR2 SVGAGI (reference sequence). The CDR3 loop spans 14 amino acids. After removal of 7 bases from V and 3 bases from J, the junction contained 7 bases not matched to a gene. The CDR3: CASTQTGAHYGYTF. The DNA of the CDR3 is TGTGCCAGCACCCAGACAGGGGCTCACTATGGCTACACCTTC.

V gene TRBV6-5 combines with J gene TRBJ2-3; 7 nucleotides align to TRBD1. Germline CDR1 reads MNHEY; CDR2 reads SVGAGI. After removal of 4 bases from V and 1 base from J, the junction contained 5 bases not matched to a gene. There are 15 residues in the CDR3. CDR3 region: CASSLSGTGTDTQYF. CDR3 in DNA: TGTGCCAGCAGTTTGTCTGGGACAGGCACAGATACGCAGTATTTT.

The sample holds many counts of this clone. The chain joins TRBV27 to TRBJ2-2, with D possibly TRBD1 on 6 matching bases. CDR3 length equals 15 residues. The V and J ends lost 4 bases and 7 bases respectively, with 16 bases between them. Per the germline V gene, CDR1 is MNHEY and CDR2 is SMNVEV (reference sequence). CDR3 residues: CASSYRSQGFGELFF. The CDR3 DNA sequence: TGTGCCAGCAGTTACAGAAGTCAGGGGTTCGGGGAGCTGTTTTTT.

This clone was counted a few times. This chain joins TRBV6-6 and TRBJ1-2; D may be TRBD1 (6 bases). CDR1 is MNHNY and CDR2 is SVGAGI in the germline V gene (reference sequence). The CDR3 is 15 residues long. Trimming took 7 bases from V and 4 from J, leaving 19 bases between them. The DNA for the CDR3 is TGTGCCAGCACCCGCCCCGGGACACCTTCCTATGGCTACACCTTC. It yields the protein CASTRPGTPSYGYTF.

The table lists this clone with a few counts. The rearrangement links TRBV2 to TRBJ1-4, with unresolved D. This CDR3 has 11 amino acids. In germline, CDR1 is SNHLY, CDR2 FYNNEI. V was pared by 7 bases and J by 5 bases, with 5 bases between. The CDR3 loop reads CASTPNEKLFF. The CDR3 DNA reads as TGTGCCAGCACTCCGAATGAAAAACTGTTTTTT.

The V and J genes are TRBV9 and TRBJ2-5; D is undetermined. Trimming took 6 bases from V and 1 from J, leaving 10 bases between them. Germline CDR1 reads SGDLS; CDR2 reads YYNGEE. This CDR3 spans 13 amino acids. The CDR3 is CASTSQTQETQYF. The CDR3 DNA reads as TGTGCCAGCACGAGCCAGACCCAAGAGACCCAGTACTTC. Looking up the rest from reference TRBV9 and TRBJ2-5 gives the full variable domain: DSGVTQTPKHLITATGQRVTLRCSPRSGDLSVYWYQQSLDQGLQFLIQYYNGEERAKGNILERFSAQQFPDLHSELNLSSLELGDSALYFCASTSQTQETQYFGPGTRLLVL.

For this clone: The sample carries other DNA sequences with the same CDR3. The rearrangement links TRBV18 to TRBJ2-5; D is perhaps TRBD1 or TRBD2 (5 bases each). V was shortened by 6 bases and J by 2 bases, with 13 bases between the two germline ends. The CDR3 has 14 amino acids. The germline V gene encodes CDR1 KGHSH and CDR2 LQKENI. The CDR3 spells CASSPGATQETQYF. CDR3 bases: TGTGCCAGCTCGCCCGGGGCCACTCAAGAGACCCAGTACTTC. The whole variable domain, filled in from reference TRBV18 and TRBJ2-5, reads NAGVMQNPRHLVRRRGQEARLRCSPMKGHSHVYWYRQLPEEGLKFMVYLQKENIIDESGMPKERFSAEFPKEGPSILRIQQVVRGDSAAYFCASSPGATQETQYFGPGTRLLVL.

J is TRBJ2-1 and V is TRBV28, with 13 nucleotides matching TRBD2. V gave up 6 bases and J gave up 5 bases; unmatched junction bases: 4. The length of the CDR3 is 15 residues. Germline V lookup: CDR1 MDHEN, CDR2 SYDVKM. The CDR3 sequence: CASRLGTSGNNEQFF. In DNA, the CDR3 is TGTGCCAGCAGGTTGGGGACTAGCGGGAACAATGAGCAGTTCTTC.

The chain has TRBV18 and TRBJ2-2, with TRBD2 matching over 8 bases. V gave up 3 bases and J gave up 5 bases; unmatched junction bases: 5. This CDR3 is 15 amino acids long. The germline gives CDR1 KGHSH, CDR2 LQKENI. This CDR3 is CASSPAGGRTGELFF. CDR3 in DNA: TGTGCCAGCTCACCTGCGGGGGGCAGAACCGGGGAGCTGTTTTTT.

The CDR3 protein is CSVEDGRGAGEQYF. In DNA form, the CDR3 reads TGCAGCGTTGAAGATGGCAGGGGCGCGGGTGAGCAGTACTTC. The gene calls are TRBV29-1 and TRBJ2-7; tentative D call: TRBD1 (6 bases). The CDR3 runs 14 residues. Trimming removed 0 bases from V and 7 bases from J, with 16 bases in between. Germline CDR1 and CDR2: SQVTM and ANQGSEA.

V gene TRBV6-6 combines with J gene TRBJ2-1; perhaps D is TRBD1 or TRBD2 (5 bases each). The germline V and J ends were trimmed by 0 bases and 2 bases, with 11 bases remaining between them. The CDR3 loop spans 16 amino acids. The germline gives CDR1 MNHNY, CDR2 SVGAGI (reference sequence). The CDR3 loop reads CASSYSGTATYNEQFF. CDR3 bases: TGTGCCAGCAGTTACTCCGGGACGGCGACCTACAATGAGCAGTTCTTC.

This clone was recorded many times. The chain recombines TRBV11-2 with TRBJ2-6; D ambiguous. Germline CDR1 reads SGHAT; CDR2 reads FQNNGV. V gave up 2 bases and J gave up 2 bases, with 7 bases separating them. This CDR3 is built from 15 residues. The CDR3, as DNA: TGTGCCAGCAGCTTATTGGTGCCTGGGGCCAACGTCCTGACTTTC. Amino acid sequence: CASSLLVPGANVLTF.

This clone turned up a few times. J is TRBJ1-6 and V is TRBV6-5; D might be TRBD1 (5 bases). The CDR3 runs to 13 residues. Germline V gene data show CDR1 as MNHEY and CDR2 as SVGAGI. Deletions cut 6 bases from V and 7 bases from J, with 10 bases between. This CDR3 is CASSGTENSPLHF. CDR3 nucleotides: TGTGCCAGCAGCGGGACCGAAAATTCACCCCTCCACTTT.

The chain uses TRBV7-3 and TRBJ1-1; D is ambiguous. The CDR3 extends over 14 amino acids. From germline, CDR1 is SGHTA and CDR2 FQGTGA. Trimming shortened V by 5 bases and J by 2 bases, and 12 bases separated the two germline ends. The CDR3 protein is CASSISGENTEAFF. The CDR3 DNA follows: TGTGCCAGCAGCATCTCCGGGGAAAACACTGAAGCTTTCTTT.